Listed below are T cell receptor beta chains from one sample, sequenced in a study of CD8 T cells in Susac syndrome. TCRdb recomputed calls from the immunoSEQ multiplex PCR reads with MiXCR, one row per CDR3 protein. This sample yields about 430,000 distinct CDR3 sequences, of which 85% to 90% are seen a single time; more than 0.09% belongs to the top ten. Sequenced sample: CD8+ T cells from PBMCs. These receptors were collected from a human donor with multiple sclerosis. CDR3s include the opening cysteine and the closing phenylalanine or tryptophan. Fields, in order: J gene, clone size, V gene, D gene, CDR3 protein, CDR3 DNA. A D gene is named only where the DNA matches it firmly. Size is omitted from some rows. Given values are once, few, many or a class for expanded clones.

>TRBJ2-2|NA|TRBV25-1|NA
CASSEPTGELFF
TGTGCCAGCAGTGAACCCACCGGGGAGCTGTTTTTT
>TRBJ2-7|few|TRBV27|NA
CASSLALNYEQYF
TGTGCCAGCAGTTTAGCACTGAACTACGAGCAGTACTTC
>TRBJ2-2|NA|TRBV5-6|NA
CASSLDRHRNTGELFF
TGTGCCAGCAGCTTGGATCGTCATAGGAACACCGGGGAGCTGTTTTTT
>TRBJ2-7|NA|TRBV7-9|TRBD2
CASSLPPEAAGYYEQYF
TGTGCCAGCAGCTTACCCCCCGAGGCAGCGGGGTACTACGAGCAGTACTTC
>TRBJ1-1|NA|TRBV27|NA
CASSLGGSGTEAFF
TGTGCCAGCAGCTTGGGGGGGAGCGGCACTGAAGCTTTCTTT
>TRBJ2-7|NA|TRBV6-5|NA
CASSYSIYYEQYF
TGTGCCAGCAGTTACTCGATATACTACGAGCAGTACTTC
>TRBJ1-1|few|TRBV4-2|NA
CASSQSRIEAFF
TGTGCCAGCAGCCAATCGCGTATTGAAGCTTTCTTT
>TRBJ2-1|once|TRBV7-6|TRBD2
CASSLGPGGGSYNEQFF
TGTGCCAGCAGCTTAGGCCCGGGAGGCGGCTCCTACAATGAGCAGTTCTTC
>TRBJ1-1|NA|TRBV13|NA
CASSCGQSWCEAFF
TGTGCCAGCAGCTGTGGACAGAGTTGGTGTGAAGCTTTCTTT
>TRBJ2-3|NA|TRBV28|TRBD2
CASTRGLAGTDTQYF
TGTGCCAGCACCAGGGGACTAGCGGGCACAGATACGCAGTATTTT
>TRBJ2-3|NA|TRBV10-3|NA
CATGDGGTDTQYF
TGTGCCACCGGGGACGGAGGCACAGATACGCAGTATTTT
>TRBJ2-2|NA|TRBV29-1|NA
CSVSEGDTGELFF
TGCAGCGTTAGTGAGGGGGACACCGGGGAGCTGTTTTTT
>TRBJ2-3|NA|TRBV14|NA
CASSLEGSVTDTQYF
TGTGCCAGCAGCCTCGAAGGGTCCGTCACAGATACGCAGTATTTT
>TRBJ2-7|NA|TRBV27|NA
CAGSLGQRPYEQYF
TGTGCCGGCAGTTTAGGACAGAGACCCTACGAGCAGTACTTC
>TRBJ1-6|NA|TRBV9|TRBD1
CASSVRQGSNSPLHF
TGTGCCAGCAGCGTCAGACAGGGAAGTAATTCACCCCTCCACTTT
>TRBJ2-1|NA|TRBV6-5|NA
CASSYALPSSYNEQFF
TGTGCCAGCAGTTACGCGCTCCCTAGCTCCTACAATGAGCAGTTCTTC
>TRBJ1-1|NA|TRBV6-5|NA
CASSTTSVPTEAFF
TGTGCCAGCAGCACCACCTCGGTCCCCACTGAAGCTTTCTTT